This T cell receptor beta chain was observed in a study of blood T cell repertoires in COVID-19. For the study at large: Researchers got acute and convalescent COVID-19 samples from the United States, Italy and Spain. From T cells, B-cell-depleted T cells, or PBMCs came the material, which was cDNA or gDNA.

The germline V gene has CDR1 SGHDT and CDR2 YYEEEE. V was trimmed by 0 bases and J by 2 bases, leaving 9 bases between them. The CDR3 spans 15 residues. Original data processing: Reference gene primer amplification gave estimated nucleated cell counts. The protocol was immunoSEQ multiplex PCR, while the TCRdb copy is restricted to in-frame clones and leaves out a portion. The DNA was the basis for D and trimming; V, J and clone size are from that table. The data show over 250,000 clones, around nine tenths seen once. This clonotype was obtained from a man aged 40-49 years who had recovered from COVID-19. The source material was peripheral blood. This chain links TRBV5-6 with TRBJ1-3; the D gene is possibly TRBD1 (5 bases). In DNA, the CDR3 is TGTGCCAGCAGCTTGGGACAGCATACTGGAAACACCATATATTTT. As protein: CASSLGQHTGNTIYF.